The sequence of this TCR beta chain was determined in a study of blood T cell repertoires in COVID-19. Generated by immunoSEQ multiplex PCR, the TCRdb table keeps only in-frame clones and is missing some. This table has about 440,000 clones, about nine tenths appearing once. Among Cohort 3 donors, those recovered had two negative PCRs, clearance, or symptom resolution. This CDR3 spans 17 amino acids. CDR1 is PRHDT and CDR2 is FYEKMQ in the germline V gene (reference sequence). Trimming left V 3 bases short and J 1 base short, with 16 bases between. This clonotype was sampled from a man younger than 30 who had recovered from COVID-19. Sample: PBMCs or T cells enriched from blood (not recorded which). The chain is built from TRBV13 and TRBJ1-5; no reliable D call. This chain's CDR3 is CASSFSGAGISNQPQHF. In nucleotides, the CDR3 is TGTGCCAGCAGCTTTTCAGGCGCGGGTATCAGCAATCAGCCCCAGCATTTT.